Each of the 30 T cell receptor beta chains below was sequenced from the same sample in a study of blood T cell repertoires in COVID-19. The method was immunoSEQ multiplex PCR; TCRdb's version includes in-frame clones alone and lacks a portion of them. Of 150,000 to 200,000 clones listed, around 82% are singletons. Sequencing was performed on peripheral blood. The receptor set was obtained from a woman aged 40 to 50 with COVID-19, enrolled during active disease.

The chain is built from TRBV6-5 and TRBJ1-3; D unclear. The V gene's germline CDR1 is MNHEY and CDR2 SVGAGI. Deletions cut 10 bases from V and 0 bases from J, with 10 bases between. This CDR3 has 13 amino acids. The CDR3 coding sequence is TGTGCCACCTTACATTCCTCTGGAAACACCATATATTTT. It yields the protein CATLHSSGNTIYF.

V and J are TRBV29-1 and TRBJ2-6; D is perhaps TRBD1 (5 bases). V was cut by 7 bases and J by 0 bases, with 10 bases left in between. This CDR3 is 14 amino acids long. The germline gives CDR1 SQVTM, CDR2 ANQGSEA. The DNA for the CDR3 is TGCAGCGCCCTGACAGTCTCTGGGGCCAACGTCCTGACTTTC. Residues: CSALTVSGANVLTF. Combining the CDR3 with reference TRBV29-1 and TRBJ2-6 gives the whole variable domain SAVISQKPSRDICQRGTSLTIQCQVDSQVTMMFWYRQQPGQSLTLIATANQGSEATYESGFVIDKFPISRPNLTFSTLTVSNMSPEDSSIYLCSALTVSGANVLTFGAGSRLTVL.

The rearrangement joins TRBV28 to TRBJ2-1; 7 bases match TRBD2. The CDR3 covers 16 residues. V lost 6 bases to trimming and J lost 0 bases; unmatched junction nucleotides: 8. Germline V lookup: CDR1 MDHEN, CDR2 SYDVKM. In DNA form, the CDR3 reads TGTGCCAGCAGCCCCATGGGGGGGAGCTCCTACAATGAGCAGTTCTTC. As protein: CASSPMGGSSYNEQFF. Full variable domain (remainder filled in from reference TRBV28 and TRBJ2-1): DVKVTQSSRYLVKRTGEKVFLECVQDMDHENMFWYRQDPGLGLRLIYFSYDVKMKEKGDIPEGYSVSREKKERFSLILESASTNQTSMYLCASSPMGGSSYNEQFFGPGTRLTVL.

This sequence joins TRBV28 and TRBJ1-2; the D gene is possibly TRBD1 (6 bases). Germline V CDR1 and CDR2: MDHEN, SYDVKM. CDR3 size: 15 residues. Trimming removed 2 bases from V and 8 bases from J, with 18 bases in between. The CDR3 spells CASSLVAQGQKGYTF. CDR3 DNA sequence: TGTGCCAGCAGTTTAGTGGCCCAGGGGCAGAAAGGCTACACCTTC.

This chain uses TRBV6-5 with TRBJ2-5; the D gene is possibly TRBD2 (5 bases). Trimming removed 6 bases from V and 5 bases from J, with 16 bases in between. Germline assignment: CDR1 MNHEY and CDR2 SVGAGI. The CDR3 is 14 amino acids. In DNA form, the CDR3 reads TGTGCCAGCAGCCCCCCGGGATCCAGGGAGACCCAGTACTTC. Translated: CASSPPGSRETQYF.

The chain uses TRBV19 and TRBJ1-1; no reliable D call. The CDR3 length is 14 residues. Looked up from germline, CDR1 is LNHDA and CDR2 is SQIVND (reference sequence). V was pared by 5 bases and J by 1 base, with 11 bases between. This CDR3 reads CASSPQSSNTEAFF. The CDR3 DNA reads as TGTGCCAGTAGTCCACAGAGCTCGAACACTGAAGCTTTCTTT.

The CDR3 bases are TGCACCAGCAGCCAAGATCAAATGCTCGCTCACAGTGGGAGCACAGATACGCAGTATTTT. This translates into CTSSQDQMLAHSGSTDTQYF. The rearrangement joins TRBV1 to TRBJ2-3; the D call of TRBD1 is as the table states it, not checked on the DNA. TRBV1 counts as a pseudogene. This CDR3 spans 20 amino acids.

On this clone: A much bigger clone sits one base away, suggesting this may be a read error. The CDR3 sequence is CASSQAGGTEAFF. As DNA, the CDR3 is TGTGCCAGCAGCCAAGCGGGTGGCACTGAAGCTTTCTTT. This rearrangement joins TRBV3-1 (or the pseudogene TRBV3-2) to TRBJ1-1, with no clear D. Trimming removed 1 base at V and 4 bases at J, with 7 bases between. The CDR3 consists of 13 residues. From germline, CDR1 is LGHDT and CDR2 YNNKEL (reference sequence).

This clone has a handful of counts. The J gene is TRBJ2-3, the V gene TRBV3-1 (or the pseudogene TRBV3-2); 10 bases match TRBD2. Germline V gene lookup returns CDR1 LGHDT and CDR2 YNNKEL (reference sequence). The CDR3 length is 15 residues. The trim removed 6 bases at V and 1 base at J, leaving 4 bases unmatched. The CDR3 DNA reads TGTGCCAGCAGGGGAGGACTAGCGGGCACAGATACGCAGTATTTT. It yields the protein CASRGGLAGTDTQYF.

CDR3 DNA sequence: TGTGCCAGCAGCGTAGTATGGACAACGAACACTGAAGCTTTCTTT. It yields the protein CASSVVWTTNTEAFF. The chain uses TRBV9 and TRBJ1-1, with D perhaps TRBD1 (5 bases). Trimming pared 0 bases from V and 1 base from J, leaving 10 bases between. Germline values: CDR1 SGDLS, CDR2 YYNGEE. The CDR3 is 15 residues long. The complete variable domain, with remaining parts taken from reference TRBV9 and TRBJ1-1, reads DSGVTQTPKHLITATGQRVTLRCSPRSGDLSVYWYQQSLDQGLQFLIQYYNGEERAKGNILERFSAQQFPDLHSELNLSSLELGDSALYFCASSVVWTTNTEAFFGQGTRLTVV.

The rearrangement links TRBV18 to TRBJ2-1; D remains unclear. Germline CDR1 is KGHSH and CDR2 is LQKENI. V was shortened by 2 bases and J by 10 bases, with 18 bases between the two germline ends. This CDR3 region has 15 residues. CDR3 loop: CASSPENVRSREQFF. The CDR3 DNA reads as TGTGCCAGCTCACCAGAGAACGTCCGATCCAGGGAGCAGTTCTTC.

The chain links TRBV7-2 to TRBJ2-2, with D possibly matching TRBD2 (5 bases). Trimming shortened V by 5 bases and J by 7 bases, and 17 bases separated the two germline ends. The CDR3 has 15 amino acids. Germline loops: CDR1 SGHTA, CDR2 FQGNSA. In nucleotides, the CDR3 is TGTGCCAGCAGCCACGGGGTGACCCCTCACGGGGAGCTGTTTTTT. Its translation: CASSHGVTPHGELFF.

The J gene is TRBJ2-1, the V gene TRBV5-5; 9 bases line up with TRBD2. The CDR3 length is 16 residues. Trimming cost V 3 bases and J 7 bases; bases outside gene matches: 11. Germline lookup yields CDR1 SGHKS and CDR2 YYEKEE (reference sequence). CDR3 region: CASSSGLAGAGNEQFF. The CDR3, as DNA: TGTGCCAGCAGCTCCGGCTTAGCGGGAGCGGGAAATGAGCAGTTCTTC.

The chain joins TRBV6-4 to TRBJ2-6, with 7 nucleotides matching TRBD1. CDR1 MRHNA and CDR2 SNTAGT come from the germline V gene. The CDR3 runs 16 residues. Unmatched junction bases numbered 5, after V lost 6 bases and J lost 0 bases. CDR3 protein: CASSPQGDSGANVLTF. CDR3 DNA: TGTGCCAGCAGCCCTCAGGGGGACTCTGGGGCCAACGTCCTGACTTTC.

V usage is TRBV6-5 and J usage is TRBJ2-1; D uncertain. Trimming took 8 bases from V and 5 from J, leaving 7 bases between them. Germline V CDR1 and CDR2: MNHEY, SVGAGI. CDR3 length equals 11 residues. CDR3 region: CASSYHNEQFF. CDR3 sequence (DNA): TGTGCCAGCTCCTACCACAATGAGCAGTTCTTC.

There are a few counts of this clone. The chain employs TRBV6-1 and TRBJ1-2; weak D call: TRBD1 (6 bases). Germline V gene sequence: CDR1 MNHNS, CDR2 SASEGT. The CDR3 runs to 15 residues. Deletions cut 2 bases from V and 2 bases from J, with 12 bases between. CDR3 coding DNA: TGTGCCAGCAGTGAATTGATGGGGGCGAACTATGGCTACACCTTC. Protein product: CASSELMGANYGYTF.

The chain couples TRBV3-1 (or the pseudogene TRBV3-2) to TRBJ2-7, with 9 bases fitting TRBD2. V shed 3 bases, J shed 1 base, and the junction held 4 bases outside the gene matches. The germline V gene encodes CDR1 LGHDT and CDR2 YNNKEL (reference sequence). There are 15 residues in the CDR3. The CDR3 spells CASSHASGASYEQYF. DNA for the CDR3: TGTGCCAGCAGCCACGCTAGCGGGGCTTCCTACGAGCAGTACTTC.

The chain uses TRBV2 and TRBJ1-2; 10 bases line up with TRBD1. This CDR3 is 12 amino acids long. CDR1 and CDR2 from the germline V gene are SNHLY and FYNNEI. After removal of 6 bases from V and 8 bases from J, the junction contained 3 bases not matched to a gene. The CDR3 is CASRTGGVGYTF. The DNA of the CDR3 is TGTGCCAGCAGGACAGGGGGCGTGGGCTACACCTTC. Together with reference TRBV2 and TRBJ1-2, the CDR3 gives the full variable domain: EPEVTQTPSHQVTQMGQEVILRCVPISNHLYFYWYRQILGQKVEFLVSFYNNEISEKSEIFDDQFSVERPDGSNFTLKIRSTKLEDSAMYFCASRTGGVGYTFGSGTRLTVV.

This CDR3 is CASSPTSNTGELFF. The CDR3 bases are TGTGCCAGCAGTCCGACTAGCAACACCGGGGAGCTGTTTTTT. The rearrangement joins TRBV28 to TRBJ2-2; 7 bases agree with TRBD2. The germline gives CDR1 MDHEN, CDR2 SYDVKM. V lost 5 bases, J lost 2 bases, and 2 bases stayed unmatched. The CDR3 loop spans 14 amino acids.

V usage is TRBV3-1 (or the pseudogene TRBV3-2) and J usage is TRBJ2-7; tentative D call: TRBD2 (6 bases). CDR1 and CDR2 from the germline V gene are LGHDT and YNNKEL (reference sequence). V was shortened by 1 base and J by 4 bases, with 14 bases between the two germline ends. The CDR3 has 15 residues. DNA for the CDR3: TGTGCCAGCAGCCAAGTAATAGGAGGGCCATACGAGCAGTACTTC. This sequence encodes CASSQVIGGPYEQYF.

The chain recombines TRBV4-1 with TRBJ1-3; the D is unclear. V gave up 0 bases and J gave up 11 bases, with 5 bases separating them. The length of the CDR3 is 11 residues. Germline V lookup: CDR1 MGHRA, CDR2 YSYEKL. CDR3 sequence reads: CASSQDFAIYF. The CDR3 DNA is TGCGCCAGCAGCCAAGATTTCGCCATATATTTT.

This clone was observed a few times. The rearrangement links TRBV7-8 to TRBJ1-2, with no clear D. Germline-derived CDR1 and CDR2 are SGHVS and FQNEAQ. With 5 bases removed from V and 2 bases from J, the gap between germline ends came to 12 bases. The CDR3 runs 14 residues. CDR3 coding DNA: TGTGCCAGCAGCCCCTCCCCAGTGAACTATGGCTACACCTTC. The encoded protein is CASSPSPVNYGYTF. Full variable domain (rest looked up from reference TRBV7-8 and TRBJ1-2): GAGVSQSPRYKVAKRGQDVALRCDPISGHVSLFWYQQALGQGPEFLTYFQNEAQLDKSGLPSDRFFAERPEGSVSTLKIQRTQQEDSAVYLCASSPSPVNYGYTFGSGTRLTVV.

The J gene is TRBJ2-3, the V gene TRBV13; 7 bases agree with TRBD2. The CDR3 consists of 21 residues. V was pared by 4 bases and J by 2 bases, with 24 bases of the junction left unmatched. Germline assignment: CDR1 PRHDT and CDR2 FYEKMQ (reference sequence). The CDR3, as DNA: TGTGCCAGCAGCTCCCCTTTGACCCCCGGGGACGGGGGGTTCCTCACAGATACGCAGTATTTT. Translated, it gives CASSSPLTPGDGGFLTDTQYF.

The chain has TRBV4-1 and TRBJ1-2; TRBD1 agrees at 9 bases. The CDR3 is 16 residues long. The trim removed 1 base at V and 0 bases at J, leaving 3 bases unmatched. Germline V gene data show CDR1 as MGHRA and CDR2 as YSYEKL. The CDR3 nucleotides are TGCGCCAGCAGCCAAGGGGGACAGGGCCCTAACTATGGCTACACCTTC. Translation: CASSQGGQGPNYGYTF.

V gene TRBV2 combines with J gene TRBJ2-1; possible D gene TRBD2, 7 bases. The CDR3 spans 17 residues. The germline V gene encodes CDR1 SNHLY and CDR2 FYNNEI. Trimming took 7 bases from V and 7 from J, leaving 26 bases between them. The CDR3 sequence: CASTTPKGGGATNEQFF. Here the CDR3 DNA reads TGTGCCAGCACTACACCGAAAGGAGGGGGGGCCACGAATGAGCAGTTCTTC.

The chain employs TRBV19 and TRBJ2-1; D is uncertain. The CDR3 consists of 15 residues. Looked up from germline, CDR1 is LNHDA and CDR2 is SQIVND (reference sequence). The V end lost 10 bases, the J end lost 1 base, and 17 bases lay between the germline ends. The CDR3 loop reads CATHGADTSYNEQFF. The CDR3, as DNA: TGTGCCACCCATGGTGCGGATACTTCCTACAATGAGCAGTTCTTC.

The chain is built from TRBV5-6 and TRBJ1-2; TRBD1 aligns across 7 bases. The junction had 6 bases not matched to a gene; V was cut back by 1 base and J by 3 bases. Germline values: CDR1 SGHDT, CDR2 YYEEEE. The CDR3 runs 15 residues. CDR3 loop: CASSLWAGGDYGYTF. DNA for the CDR3: TGTGCCAGCAGCTTGTGGGCAGGGGGTGACTATGGCTACACCTTC.

The V gene is TRBV6-5, the J gene TRBJ2-3; D gene unclear. This CDR3 spans 14 amino acids. V was pared by 0 bases and J by 3 bases, with 7 bases between. The germline CDR1 and CDR2 sequences are MNHEY and SVGAGI. CDR3 sequence (DNA): TGTGCCAGCAGTTACTCGGGCAGTACAGATACGCAGTATTTT. Translation: CASSYSGSTDTQYF.

The chain employs TRBV18 and TRBJ2-2; the D is unclear. Trimming removed 1 base at V and 8 bases at J, with 8 bases between. The CDR3 sequence is 13 residues long. Germline V gives CDR1 KGHSH, CDR2 LQKENI. The CDR3 DNA is TGTGCCAGCTCACCACGCCTGGAGGGGGAGCTGTTTTTT. Its protein is CASSPRLEGELFF.

This clone was detected only a few times. The sample carries other DNA sequences with the same CDR3. The CDR3 DNA sequence: TGTGCCAGCAGTTCCAGACAGGGTGGAGACGAGCAGTACTTC. It codes for CASSSRQGGDEQYF. The V gene is TRBV28, the J gene TRBJ2-7; 7 positions match TRBD1. Unmatched junction bases numbered 8, after V lost 4 bases and J lost 5 bases. Germline CDR1 MDHEN, CDR2 SYDVKM. The CDR3 is 14 residues long.